The entry that follows covers one T cell receptor beta chain sequence. The CDR3 sequence is 14 residues long. Trimming pared 2 bases from V and 5 bases from J, leaving 13 bases between. Germline V CDR1 and CDR2: DFQATT, SNEGSKA (reference sequence). A second PCR, run for roughly 7 to 12 cycles, used a sample-barcoded 5' primer plus a J-beta primer mix. TCRdb used MiXCR to reprocess the 5' RACE reads, holding one entry per CDR3 protein. The data contain some 1.4 million distinct CDR3 sequences, approximately 42% of them singletons. The source of the sample is a study of blood T cells in healthy people across ages.

The sequencing sample was made of blood. The rearrangement joins TRBV20-1 to TRBJ1-5, with a tentative D call TRBD1 (6 bases). The sequence was collected from a woman younger than 30 in good health. CDR3 nucleotide sequence: TGCAGTGCTAGAACACTACAGGGTTATCAGCCCCAGCATTTT. It yields the protein CSARTLQGYQPQHF.